These 23 T cell receptor beta chains were sequenced from one sample in a study of regulatory T cells in long-lasting Graves disease. Construction of the TCR beta libraries employed iRepertoire HTBI primers in conjunction with Arm-PCR of CDR3 regions. A single record per CDR3 protein comes from TCRdb applying MiXCR to the multiplex PCR reads. The sample includes 350,000 to 500,000 distinct CDR3 sequences, over 20% seen only once; the top ten take roughly 13%. Time point here: persistent/refractory GD, antithyroid drugs over 5 years with positive TRAb. The TCR library was made from RNA extracted from PBMCs. Specimen: peripheral blood mononuclear cells (PBMCs), collected when the disease was refractory, from a patient treated with antithyroid drugs. These receptors came from a female donor with Graves disease.

The table lists this clonotype with many counts. The chain combines TRBV20-1 with TRBJ1-1; the match to TRBD1 covers 7 bases. The CDR3 consists of 14 residues. V lost 1 base and J lost 1; bases outside the gene matches: 3. The germline V gene has CDR1 DFQATT and CDR2 SNEGSKA (reference sequence). For the CDR3, the DNA is TGCAGTGCTAGAGCGACAGGGAGGAACACTGAAGCTTTCTTT. Translating it yields CSARATGRNTEAFF.

V gene TRBV20-1 combines with J gene TRBJ2-1; no reliable D call. The CDR3 runs 14 residues. The V end was cut by 1 base, the J end by 0 bases, with 7 bases between. Germline CDR1 is DFQATT and CDR2 is SNEGSKA (reference sequence). In DNA form, the CDR3 reads TGCAGTGCTAGAGGGCTGGGCTCCTACAATGAGCAGTTCTTC. It yields the protein CSARGLGSYNEQFF.

The rearrangement joins TRBV29-1 to TRBJ1-6; D may be TRBD1 (5 bases). With 6 bases removed from V and 9 bases from J, the gap between germline ends came to 12 bases. The germline V gene has CDR1 SQVTM and CDR2 ANQGSEA. The CDR3 has 12 amino acids. The CDR3: CSVGEGSSPLHF. The CDR3 DNA sequence: TGCAGCGTGGGGGAAGGGTCTTCACCCCTCCACTTT.

This clonotype came up many times. This chain connects TRBV3-1 to TRBJ2-4; D is perhaps TRBD1 (5 bases). The V gene's germline CDR1 is LGHDT and CDR2 YNNKEL (reference sequence). The V end lost 1 base, the J end lost 1 base, and 5 bases lay between the germline ends. The CDR3 runs to 14 residues. The CDR3 sequence is CASSQAGAKNIQYF. The DNA of the CDR3 is TGTGCCAGCAGCCAAGCAGGGGCCAAAAACATTCAGTACTTC.

The V and J genes are TRBV27 and TRBJ1-3; D call uncertain. Germline-derived CDR1 and CDR2 are MNHEY and SMNVEV (reference sequence). The V and J ends lost 6 bases and 0 bases respectively, with 6 bases between them. The CDR3 contains 13 residues. CDR3 sequence reads: CASSLFSGNTIYF. The DNA for the CDR3 is TGTGCCAGCAGCCTCTTCTCTGGAAACACCATATATTTT.

This clonotype was detected a few times. The chain joins TRBV30 to TRBJ1-6; D is ambiguous. The CDR3 sequence is 14 residues long. Trimming left V 0 bases short and J 5 bases short, with 8 bases between. CDR1 is GTSNPN, CDR2 SVGIG, per germline (reference sequence). CDR3 nucleotide sequence: TGTGCCTGGAGTGTGTCCATTGATAATTCACCCCTCCACTTT. Translation: CAWSVSIDNSPLHF.

This clonotype was recorded only once. The chain links TRBV5-4 to TRBJ2-2; 9 bases are a match to TRBD1. The CDR3 totals 15 residues. Germline V gene data show CDR1 as SGHNT and CDR2 as YYREEE (reference sequence). The V and J ends lost 3 bases and 8 bases, in that order; junction bases with no gene match: 8. The CDR3 coding sequence is TGTGCCAGCAGCTCCCCCGGGACAGGGAGGGGGGAGCTGTTTTTT. It yields the protein CASSSPGTGRGELFF.

This clonotype was seen a few times. The chain links TRBV6-2 or TRBV6-3 to TRBJ1-6; D possibly corresponds to TRBD1 (6 bases). Trimming removed 5 bases at V and 8 bases at J, with 19 bases between. The CDR3 contains 16 residues. Per the germline V gene, CDR1 is MNHEY and CDR2 is SVGEGT. CDR3 in DNA: TGTGCCAGCAGTAACCACCCGGGGGCCGTAGATTCACCCCTCCACTTT. It translates to CASSNHPGAVDSPLHF.

In its sample, this clonotype was seen many times. V and J are TRBV12-3 or TRBV12-4 and TRBJ2-5; D perhaps matches TRBD1 (6 bases). The CDR3 loop spans 16 amino acids. Trimming removed 3 bases at V and 3 bases at J, with 17 bases between. The CDR3 sequence: CASSLEMGAGEETQYF. The CDR3 bases are TGTGCCAGCAGTTTGGAGATGGGGGCAGGGGAAGAGACCCAGTACTTC.

Note on this clonotype: A much larger clonotype is one base distant, so this may be a read error. The chain joins TRBV12-3 or TRBV12-4 to TRBJ1-1, with D perhaps TRBD1 (6 bases). Trimming left V 6 bases short and J 1 base short, with 15 bases between. This CDR3 has 15 residues. The DNA of the CDR3 is TGTGCCAGCAGCTCCGCAGGGGCAACGAACACTGAAGCTTTCTTT. Amino acid sequence: CASSSAGATNTEAFF.

There are a few counts of this clonotype. The V and J genes are TRBV18 and TRBJ1-1; D is perhaps TRBD1 (6 bases). The length of the CDR3 is 14 residues. V was shortened by 4 bases and J by 4 bases, with 13 bases between the two germline ends. Germline assignment: CDR1 KGHSH and CDR2 LQKENI. The CDR3 spells CASSLQGFSTEAFF. CDR3 in DNA: TGTGCCAGCTCACTACAGGGTTTCTCCACTGAAGCTTTCTTT.

This clonotype was seen at least ten times. The rearrangement joins TRBV15 to TRBJ1-4; TRBD1 aligns across 9 bases. The ends lost 0 bases at V and 7 bases at J; junction bases unmatched: 3. Germline V gene data show CDR1 as LNHNV and CDR2 as YYDKDF (reference sequence). CDR3 size: 15 residues. The CDR3 region has the DNA TGTGCCACCAGCAGAGATCTGGACAGGGGTGAAAAACTGTTTTTT. This codes for CATSRDLDRGEKLFF.

Many counts were recorded for this clonotype. The V call is TRBV28, the J call TRBJ2-5; 12 bases match TRBD2. The J segment lost 5 bases and the V segment lost 5 bases, leaving 15 bases of the junction unmatched. CDR1 and CDR2 from the germline V gene are MDHEN and SYDVKM. The CDR3 sequence is 18 residues long. CDR3 amino acids: CASSPRLAGVIIGETQYF. The CDR3 bases are TGTGCCAGCAGTCCGCGACTAGCGGGAGTTATAATAGGGGAGACCCAGTACTTC.

This chain uses TRBV4-1 with TRBJ2-7; 12 bases fit TRBD2. CDR1 is MGHRA and CDR2 is YSYEKL in the germline V gene. The CDR3 is 17 residues long. With V trimmed by 2 bases and J by 4 bases, 9 bases remained unmatched. The CDR3 DNA is TGCGCCAGCAGCCAAACCCAAAGGACTAGCGGGATTTACGAGCAGTACTTC. Amino acids: CASSQTQRTSGIYEQYF.

At least ten counts were recorded for this clonotype. The chain has TRBV2 and TRBJ2-6; D ambiguous. V gave up 4 bases and J gave up 0 bases, with 10 bases separating them. Germline V gene lookup returns CDR1 SNHLY and CDR2 FYNNEI. The CDR3 is 16 amino acids. The CDR3, as DNA: TGTGCCAGCAGTGGTCAGCCAATCTCTGGGGCCAACGTCCTGACTTTC. It translates to CASSGQPISGANVLTF.

This clonotype was found many times. This chain uses TRBV7-3 with TRBJ2-7, with 7 bases that match TRBD1. V shed 0 bases and J 7 bases; nucleotides not matched to a gene: 6. The CDR3 loop spans 14 amino acids. In germline, CDR1 is SGHTA, CDR2 FQGTGA. The chain's CDR3 is CASSLTRTGYEQYF. In nucleotides, the CDR3 is TGTGCCAGCAGCTTAACGAGGACAGGCTATGAGCAGTACTTC.

This clonotype occurred many times. V gene TRBV5-1 combines with J gene TRBJ2-7; perhaps TRBD1 as D (5 bases). Germline CDR1 and CDR2: SGHRS and YFSETQ. Trimming pared 0 bases from V and 3 bases from J, leaving 10 bases between. The CDR3 covers 14 residues. DNA of the CDR3: TGCGCCAGCAGCTTGGGGACAAACCTCTACGAGCAGTACTTC. Amino acids: CASSLGTNLYEQYF.

This clonotype came up many times. This chain uses TRBV20-1 with TRBJ2-5; tentative D call: TRBD2 (7 bases). V was trimmed by 3 bases and J by 5 bases, leaving 16 bases between them. Germline V gives CDR1 DFQATT, CDR2 SNEGSKA (reference sequence). The CDR3 loop spans 14 amino acids. DNA for the CDR3: TGCAGTGCTAGCGGGAAGGAGGGGGGGGAGACCCAGTACTTC. Its protein product is CSASGKEGGETQYF.

The V call is TRBV3-1, the J call TRBJ2-7, with D uncertain. V was shortened by 1 base and J by 4 bases, with 8 bases between the two germline ends. The CDR3 runs to 13 residues. Germline V CDR1 and CDR2: LGHDT, YNNKEL (reference sequence). The CDR3 reads CASSQVPIYEQYF. CDR3 DNA: TGTGCCAGCAGCCAAGTCCCCATATACGAGCAGTACTTC.

This clonotype was counted many times. The rearrangement joins TRBV29-1 to TRBJ1-2; 7 bases are shared with TRBD1. Germline loops: CDR1 SQVTM, CDR2 ANQGSEA. This CDR3 is 15 amino acids long. Trimming removed 6 bases from V and 4 bases from J; junction bases left unmatched: 14. The CDR3 here is CSVRRGAGGIYGYTF. The CDR3 DNA reads TGCAGCGTCCGACGGGGGGCAGGGGGGATCTATGGCTACACCTTC.

The chain couples TRBV6-1 to TRBJ2-1; 7 bases map to TRBD1. V was clipped by 9 bases and J by 0 bases; unmatched bases: 8. This CDR3 is built from 15 residues. Per germline, CDR1 MNHNS and CDR2 SASEGT. The CDR3, as DNA: TGTGCCAGTAACCGGGACAGAGGCTCCTACAATGAGCAGTTCTTC. It specifies CASNRDRGSYNEQFF.

Only a few counts were recorded for this clonotype. The chain employs TRBV30 and TRBJ1-1, with D perhaps TRBD1 (5 bases). The CDR3 has 13 residues. The V and J ends lost 3 bases and 7 bases respectively, with 15 bases between them. Germline V CDR1 and CDR2: GTSNPN, SVGIG (reference sequence). The CDR3 loop reads CAWRFGGVGEAFF. The DNA of the CDR3 is TGTGCCTGGAGATTCGGGGGAGTGGGTGAAGCTTTCTTT.

This clonotype showed up just once. The V call is TRBV9, the J call TRBJ2-5; D may be TRBD1 or TRBD2 (7 bases each). Germline V lookup: CDR1 SGDLS, CDR2 YYNGEE. The CDR3 runs to 15 residues. Trimming took 3 bases from V and 1 from J, leaving 13 bases between them. The CDR3 coding sequence is TGTGCCAGCAGCGGGGGAGGGACAGTCCAAGAGACCCAGTACTTC. This codes for CASSGGGTVQETQYF.